This TCR beta chain was identified in a study of CD8 T cells in ankylosing spondylitis. The CDR3 is 13 residues long. Trimming at V came to 0 bases and at J to 7 bases, leaving 5 bases not matched to a gene. Germline assignment: CDR1 DFQATT and CDR2 SNEGSKA (reference sequence). Making use of molecular barcodes, quantitative 5'-RACE generated TCR beta libraries. MiXCR was run by TCRdb on the 5' RACE reads, yielding one entry per CDR3 protein. The sample consists of tens of thousands of distinct CDR3 sequences, roughly 5.3% of them appearing once. This clonotype was seen many times. Antigen: not known. Points from the study as a whole: Among TCR beta sequences, a motif of 7 to 9 highly homologous variants appeared characteristic of ankylosing spondylitis blood.

The chain uses TRBV20-1 and TRBJ2-5; 7 bases agree with TRBD1. The specimen sequenced was blood, either unsorted or a sorted T cell fraction (not recorded which). The source of this sequence is a male donor with ankylosing spondylitis or in good health (not recorded which). The DNA of the CDR3 is TGCAGTGCTAGAGATCGACAGGGTGGGACCCAGTACTTC. Translation: CSARDRQGGTQYF.